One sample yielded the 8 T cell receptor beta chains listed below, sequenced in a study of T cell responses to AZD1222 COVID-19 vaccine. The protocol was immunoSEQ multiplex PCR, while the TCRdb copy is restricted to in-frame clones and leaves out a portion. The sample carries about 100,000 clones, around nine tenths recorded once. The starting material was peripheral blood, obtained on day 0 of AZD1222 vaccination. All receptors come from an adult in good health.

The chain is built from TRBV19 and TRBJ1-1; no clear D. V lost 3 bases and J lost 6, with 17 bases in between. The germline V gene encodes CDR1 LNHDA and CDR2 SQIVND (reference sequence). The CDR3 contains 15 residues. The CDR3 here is CASSIAPGRGPEAFF. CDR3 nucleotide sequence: TGTGCCAGTAGTATCGCGCCCGGACGAGGGCCTGAAGCTTTCTTT.

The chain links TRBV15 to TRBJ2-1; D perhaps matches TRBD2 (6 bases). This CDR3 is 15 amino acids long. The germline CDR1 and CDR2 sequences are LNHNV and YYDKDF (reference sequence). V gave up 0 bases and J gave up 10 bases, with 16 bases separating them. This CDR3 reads CATSRDRQEGREQFF. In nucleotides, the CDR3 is TGTGCCACCAGCAGAGATCGGCAGGAGGGTCGGGAGCAGTTCTTC.

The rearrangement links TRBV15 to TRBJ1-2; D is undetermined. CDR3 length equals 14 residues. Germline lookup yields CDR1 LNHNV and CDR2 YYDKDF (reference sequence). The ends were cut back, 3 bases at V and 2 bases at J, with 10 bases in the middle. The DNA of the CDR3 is TGTGCCACCAGCAGCATTATACAGAACTATGGCTACACCTTC. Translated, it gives CATSSIIQNYGYTF.

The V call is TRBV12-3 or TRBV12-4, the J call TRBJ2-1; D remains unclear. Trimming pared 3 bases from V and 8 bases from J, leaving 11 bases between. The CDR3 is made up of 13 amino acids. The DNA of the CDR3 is TGTGCCAGCAGTTTCTCTAGTGGGTATGAGCAGTTCTTC. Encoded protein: CASSFSSGYEQFF.

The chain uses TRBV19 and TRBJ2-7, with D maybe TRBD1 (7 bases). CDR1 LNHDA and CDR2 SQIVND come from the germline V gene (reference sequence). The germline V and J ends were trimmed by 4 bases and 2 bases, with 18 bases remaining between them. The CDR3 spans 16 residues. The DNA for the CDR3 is TGTGCCAGTAGTAAAGGAGGGACAGATAATACCTACGAGCAGTACTTC. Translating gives CASSKGGTDNTYEQYF.

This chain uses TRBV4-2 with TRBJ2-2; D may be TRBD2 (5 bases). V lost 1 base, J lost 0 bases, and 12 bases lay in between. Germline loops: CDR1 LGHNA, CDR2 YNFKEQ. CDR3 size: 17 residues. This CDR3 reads CASSQGADVANTGELFF. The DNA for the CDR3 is TGTGCCAGCAGCCAAGGAGCGGACGTAGCGAACACCGGGGAGCTGTTTTTT.

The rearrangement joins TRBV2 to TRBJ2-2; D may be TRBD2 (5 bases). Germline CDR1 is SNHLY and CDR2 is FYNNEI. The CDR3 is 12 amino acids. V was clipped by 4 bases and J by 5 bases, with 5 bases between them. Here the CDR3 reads CASSGRTGELFF. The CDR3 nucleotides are TGTGCCAGCAGTGGGAGGACCGGGGAGCTGTTTTTT.

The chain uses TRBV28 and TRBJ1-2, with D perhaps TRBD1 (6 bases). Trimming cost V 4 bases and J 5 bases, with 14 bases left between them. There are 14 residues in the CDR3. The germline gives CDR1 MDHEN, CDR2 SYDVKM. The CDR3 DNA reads TGTGCCAGCAGTTCCCGAATGGACAGATATGGCTACACCTTC. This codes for CASSSRMDRYGYTF.